One and the same sample provided the 18 T cell receptor beta chains below, sequenced in a study of immune evolution from preneoplasia to lung adenocarcinoma. Using immunoSEQ multiplex PCR, the repertoire was profiled, and TCRdb retains in-frame clones only, with some absent. This sample yields over 5,000 clones, of which approximately 83% are seen a single time; approximately 3.2% belongs to the top ten. Sequencing was carried out using FFPE invasive lung adenocarcinoma tissue. The origin of the receptors is a person aged 50-70 years with lung adenocarcinoma.

V is TRBV28 and J is TRBJ1-1, with 9 bases fitting TRBD1. CDR3 length equals 12 residues. After removal of 9 bases from V and 10 bases from J, the junction contained 9 bases not matched to a gene. The germline CDR1 and CDR2 sequences are MDHEN and SYDVKM. CDR3 loop: CASGQGRVGAFF. In nucleotides, the CDR3 is TGTGCCAGTGGACAGGGGCGCGTCGGAGCTTTCTTT.

V and J are TRBV19 and TRBJ2-1, with TRBD2 matching 9 bases. Losses at the gene ends were 7 bases for V and 11 bases for J; bases not matched to a gene: 15. Germline V gene data show CDR1 as LNHDA and CDR2 as SQIVND (reference sequence). The CDR3 contains 15 residues. The CDR3 DNA reads TGTGCCAGTACCTCAACCGGGACTAGCTCCCCCCAGCAGTTCTTC. Its protein product is CASTSTGTSSPQQFF.

This clone was observed a single time. This chain links TRBV6-1 with TRBJ1-2, with TRBD1 matching 11 bases. Germline loops: CDR1 MNHNS, CDR2 SASEGT. V was pared by 5 bases and J by 5 bases, with 7 bases of the junction left unmatched. CDR3 length equals 15 residues. CDR3 coding DNA: TGTGCCAGCAGTCCAGGACAGGGGGCACAATATGGCTACACCTTC. It is translated as CASSPGQGAQYGYTF.

The gene calls are TRBV5-6 and TRBJ1-5; D not certain. Germline CDR1 reads SGHDT; CDR2 reads YYEEEE. V was clipped by 0 bases and J by 5 bases, with 9 bases between them. This CDR3 comprises 14 residues. The CDR3 reads CASSLGRRDQPQHF. The CDR3 bases are TGTGCCAGCAGCTTGGGGAGACGGGATCAGCCCCAGCATTTT.

This chain joins TRBV6-5 and TRBJ2-5, with D perhaps given as TRBD1 or TRBD2 (6 bases each). Germline CDR1 reads MNHEY; CDR2 reads SVGAGI. The CDR3 has 14 residues. The V and J ends lost 6 bases and 5 bases respectively, with 16 bases between them. The CDR3 is CASREGDGPETQYF. The CDR3 DNA reads TGTGCCAGCAGGGAGGGGGACGGCCCTGAGACCCAGTACTTC.

The J gene is TRBJ2-6, the V gene TRBV4-2; 7 bases map to TRBD1. The length of the CDR3 is 17 residues. Trimming at V came to 2 bases and at J to 1 base, leaving 5 bases not matched to a gene. Germline values: CDR1 LGHNA, CDR2 YNFKEQ. The CDR3 reads CASSQPGTESGANVLTF. Here the CDR3 DNA reads TGTGCCAGCAGCCAACCCGGGACAGAGTCTGGGGCCAACGTCCTGACTTTC.

This chain links TRBV27 with TRBJ2-2; possible D gene TRBD2, 5 bases. Trimming removed 8 bases at V and 7 bases at J, with 17 bases between. Germline CDR1 MNHEY, CDR2 SMNVEV (reference sequence). The length of the CDR3 is 14 residues. CDR3: CASRGRAVGGELFF. In DNA, the CDR3 is TGTGCCAGCCGGGGAAGGGCCGTCGGCGGGGAGCTGTTTTTT.

This chain links TRBV11-2 with TRBJ1-1; D might be TRBD1 (5 bases). This CDR3 has 17 residues. Germline lookup yields CDR1 SGHAT and CDR2 FQNNGV. Trimming cost V 3 bases and J 1 base, with 18 bases left between them. For the CDR3, the DNA is TGTGCCAGCAGCTTTGGTTGCCGGGGGAGAGGGAACACTGAAGCTTTCTTT. This sequence encodes CASSFGCRGRGNTEAFF.

This clone was seen just once. V gene TRBV9 combines with J gene TRBJ1-2, with 7 bases fitting TRBD1. The length of the CDR3 is 15 residues. V shed 4 bases and J 6 bases; nucleotides not matched to a gene: 12. Germline CDR1 and CDR2: SGDLS and YYNGEE. In DNA, the CDR3 is TGTGCCAGCAGCACTCACGGGACAGCTATCGATGGCTACACCTTC. This encodes CASSTHGTAIDGYTF. Filled out from reference TRBV9 and TRBJ1-2, the complete variable domain reads DSGVTQTPKHLITATGQRVTLRCSPRSGDLSVYWYQQSLDQGLQFLIQYYNGEERAKGNILERFSAQQFPDLHSELNLSSLELGDSALYFCASSTHGTAIDGYTFGSGTRLTVV.

CDR3: CASSLPHGPYGYTF. The CDR3 DNA sequence: TGTGCCAGTAGTCTACCCCACGGGCCCTATGGCTACACCTTC. The chain couples TRBV19 to TRBJ1-2; D not resolved. V was cut by 5 bases and J by 4 bases, with 14 bases left in between. Germline CDR1 is LNHDA and CDR2 is SQIVND (reference sequence). This CDR3 spans 14 amino acids.

This sequence joins TRBV7-2 and TRBJ2-1; D perhaps matches TRBD2 (6 bases). Germline V gene lookup returns CDR1 SGHTA and CDR2 FQGNSA. CDR3 length equals 15 residues. The V and J ends lost 1 base and 5 bases respectively, with 12 bases between them. CDR3 in DNA: TGTGCCAGCAGCTTAGAGGGGACTCTCAACAATGAGCAGTTCTTC. Translating it yields CASSLEGTLNNEQFF.

The J gene is TRBJ1-5, the V gene TRBV28; D is perhaps TRBD1 (5 bases). The CDR3 totals 14 residues. CDR1 is MDHEN and CDR2 is SYDVKM in the germline V gene. V was pared by 5 bases and J by 6 bases, with 14 bases between. CDR3 residues: CASSGGGSGQPQHF. DNA for the CDR3: TGTGCCAGCAGTGGTGGGGGTTCGGGTCAGCCCCAGCATTTT.

This sequence joins TRBV21-1 and TRBJ2-2; the table gives TRBD2 as D, unverified against the DNA. TRBV21-1 is annotated as a pseudogene. The CDR3 is 13 amino acids. The CDR3 region is CASRLAGPGELFF. The CDR3 region has the DNA TGTGCCAGCAGACTAGCGGGACCCGGGGAGCTGTTTTTT.

V and J are TRBV4-1 and TRBJ2-1; D ambiguous. The CDR3 loop spans 13 amino acids. Trimming pared 4 bases from V and 10 bases from J, leaving 14 bases between. CDR1 MGHRA and CDR2 YSYEKL come from the germline V gene. CDR3 sequence: CASSPVGPEEQFF. The CDR3 region has the DNA TGCGCCAGCAGCCCCGTAGGCCCCGAGGAGCAGTTCTTC.

The V gene is TRBV30, the J gene TRBJ1-1; D is undetermined. This CDR3 comprises 11 residues. Trimming pared 5 bases from V and 6 bases from J, leaving 10 bases between. Germline V gene sequence: CDR1 GTSNPN, CDR2 SVGIG (reference sequence). CDR3: CAWVLEAEAFF. The CDR3 DNA sequence: TGTGCCTGGGTGCTCGAGGCTGAAGCTTTCTTT.

This clone came up once. The J gene is TRBJ2-5, the V gene TRBV11-2, with 10 bases aligning to TRBD1. From germline, CDR1 is SGHAT and CDR2 FQNNGV. CDR3 length: 18 amino acids. Unmatched junction bases numbered 17, after V lost 5 bases and J lost 5 bases. CDR3 in amino acids: CASSLHPIRQGAGETQYF. The CDR3 coding sequence is TGTGCCAGCAGCCTACACCCAATAAGACAGGGGGCAGGGGAGACCCAGTACTTC.

The J gene is TRBJ2-5, the V gene TRBV5-1; 11 bases are a match to TRBD1. V lost 4 bases to trimming and J lost 5 bases; unmatched junction nucleotides: 10. CDR3 length: 16 residues. Looked up from germline, CDR1 is SGHRS and CDR2 is YFSETQ. CDR3 DNA sequence: TGCGCCAGCAGCCCTGGGACAGGGGGGATTTCGGAGACCCAGTACTTC. It encodes CASSPGTGGISETQYF.

The chain joins TRBV2 to TRBJ2-3; no clear D gene. The V gene's germline CDR1 is SNHLY and CDR2 FYNNEI. V was trimmed by 5 bases and J by 2 bases, leaving 2 bases between them. The CDR3 length is 11 residues. The CDR3 nucleotides read TGTGCCAGCAGTACCACAGATACGCAGTATTTT. Protein product: CASSTTDTQYF.